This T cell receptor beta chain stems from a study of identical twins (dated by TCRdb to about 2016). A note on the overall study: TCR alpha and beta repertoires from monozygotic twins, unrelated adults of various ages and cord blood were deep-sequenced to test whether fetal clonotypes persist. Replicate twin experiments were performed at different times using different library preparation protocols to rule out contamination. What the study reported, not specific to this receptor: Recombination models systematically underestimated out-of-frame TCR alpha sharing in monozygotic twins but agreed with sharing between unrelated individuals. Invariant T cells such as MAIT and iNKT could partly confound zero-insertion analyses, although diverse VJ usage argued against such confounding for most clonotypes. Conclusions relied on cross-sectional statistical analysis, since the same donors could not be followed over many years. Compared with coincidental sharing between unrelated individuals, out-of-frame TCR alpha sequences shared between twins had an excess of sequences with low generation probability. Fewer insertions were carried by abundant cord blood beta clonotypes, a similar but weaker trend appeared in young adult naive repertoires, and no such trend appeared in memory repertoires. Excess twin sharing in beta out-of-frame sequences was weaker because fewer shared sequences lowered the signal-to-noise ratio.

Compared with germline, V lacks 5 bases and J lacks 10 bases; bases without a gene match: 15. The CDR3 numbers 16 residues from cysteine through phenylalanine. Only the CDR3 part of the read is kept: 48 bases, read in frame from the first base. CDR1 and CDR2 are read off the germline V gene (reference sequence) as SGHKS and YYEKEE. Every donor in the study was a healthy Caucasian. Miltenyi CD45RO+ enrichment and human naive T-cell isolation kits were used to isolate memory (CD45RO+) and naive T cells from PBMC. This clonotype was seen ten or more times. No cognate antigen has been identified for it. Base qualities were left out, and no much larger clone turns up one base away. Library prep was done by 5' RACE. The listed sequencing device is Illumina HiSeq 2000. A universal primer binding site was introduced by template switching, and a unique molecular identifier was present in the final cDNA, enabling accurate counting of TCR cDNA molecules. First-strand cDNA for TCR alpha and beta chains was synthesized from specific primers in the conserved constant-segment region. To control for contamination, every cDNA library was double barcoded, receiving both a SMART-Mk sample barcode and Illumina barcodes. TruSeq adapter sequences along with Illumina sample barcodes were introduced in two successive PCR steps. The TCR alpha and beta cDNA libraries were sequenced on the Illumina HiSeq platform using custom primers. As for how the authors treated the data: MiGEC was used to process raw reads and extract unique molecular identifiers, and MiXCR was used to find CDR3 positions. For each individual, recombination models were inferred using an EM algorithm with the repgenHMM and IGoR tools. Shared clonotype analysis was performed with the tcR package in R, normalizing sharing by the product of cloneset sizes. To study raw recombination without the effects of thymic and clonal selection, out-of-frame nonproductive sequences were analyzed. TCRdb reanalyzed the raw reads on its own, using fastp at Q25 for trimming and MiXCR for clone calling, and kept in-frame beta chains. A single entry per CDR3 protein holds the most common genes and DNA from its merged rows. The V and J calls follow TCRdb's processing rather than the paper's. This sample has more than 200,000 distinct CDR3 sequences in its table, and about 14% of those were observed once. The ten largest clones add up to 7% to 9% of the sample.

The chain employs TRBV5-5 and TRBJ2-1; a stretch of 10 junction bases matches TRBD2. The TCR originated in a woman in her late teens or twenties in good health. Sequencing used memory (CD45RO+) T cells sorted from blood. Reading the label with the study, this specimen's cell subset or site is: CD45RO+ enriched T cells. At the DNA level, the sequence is TGTGCCAGCAGTCCTGGCTCCAGCGGGGGGGCCAGGGAGCAGTTCTTC. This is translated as CASSPGSSGGAREQFF.